The rows below give T cell receptor beta chains drawn from one sample of a study of cytomegalovirus exposure and HLA in healthy donors. Clones were read by immunoSEQ multiplex PCR, and TCRdb kept only the in-frame ones, dropping some. The sample consists of 200,000 to 250,000 clones, around 73% of them appearing once. Specimen: PBMCs. All receptors come from a male donor in good health and CMV-seronegative. CDR3s include the opening cysteine and the closing phenylalanine or tryptophan. D genes are given only for firm matches. A row's size may be missing; if present it is once, few, many or a size class.

v_call: TRBV19; d_call: TRBD2; clone_size: .; j_call: TRBJ2-5; cdr3_nt: TGTGCCAGTAGCAGAGGACTAGCGGGAGGCGGGGAGACCCAGTACTTC; cdr3_aa: CASSRGLAGGGETQYF
v_call: TRBV5-8; d_call: .; clone_size: .; j_call: TRBJ2-2; cdr3_nt: TGTGCCAGCAGCTTGGATGCGAATGGGAACACCGGGGAGCTGTTTTTT; cdr3_aa: CASSLDANGNTGELFF
v_call: TRBV25-1; d_call: .; clone_size: .; j_call: TRBJ2-5; cdr3_nt: TGTGCCAGCAGCCCCCCTCTAATCGGGTGGTTGGGAGAGACCCAGTACTTC; cdr3_aa: CASSPPLIGWLGETQYF
v_call: TRBV2; d_call: .; clone_size: .; j_call: TRBJ1-5; cdr3_nt: TGTGCCAGCAGACGGGCGGAGGGCAATCAGCCCCAGCATTTT; cdr3_aa: CASRRAEGNQPQHF
v_call: TRBV6-1; d_call: TRBD1; clone_size: .; j_call: TRBJ2-1; cdr3_nt: TGTGCCAGCAGTGCTGGCCGGGACAGCTCCTACAATGAGCAGTTCTTC; cdr3_aa: CASSAGRDSSYNEQFF
v_call: TRBV28; d_call: .; clone_size: .; j_call: TRBJ1-1; cdr3_nt: TGTGCCAGCAGTTTTGCTATGAACACTGAAGCTTTCTTT; cdr3_aa: CASSFAMNTEAFF
v_call: TRBV10-3; d_call: TRBD2; clone_size: .; j_call: TRBJ2-5; cdr3_nt: TGTGCCATCAGTGAAAGGCTAGCGGGAGAGAGTAGGAGAGAGACCCAGTACTTC; cdr3_aa: CAISERLAGESRRETQYF
v_call: TRBV9; d_call: .; clone_size: .; j_call: TRBJ1-1; cdr3_nt: TGTGCCAGCAGCGTAGCTTCCAGGGGTTTTTACACTGAAGCTTTCTTT; cdr3_aa: CASSVASRGFYTEAFF
v_call: TRBV28; d_call: .; clone_size: .; j_call: TRBJ2-2; cdr3_nt: TGTGCCAGCAGTCCACGACTAAACACCGGGGAGCTGTTTTTT; cdr3_aa: CASSPRLNTGELFF
v_call: TRBV28; d_call: TRBD2; clone_size: .; j_call: TRBJ2-7; cdr3_nt: TGTGCCAGCAGTTTTCGGTTCGTTAGCGGGAGAGCTGAGCAGTACTTC; cdr3_aa: CASSFRFVSGRAEQYF
v_call: TRBV7-2; d_call: TRBD1; clone_size: .; j_call: TRBJ2-7; cdr3_nt: TGTGCCAGCAGCTTCCCCGGGACAGCTTCTTACGAGCAGTACTTC; cdr3_aa: CASSFPGTASYEQYF
v_call: TRBV5-1; d_call: TRBD1; clone_size: .; j_call: TRBJ2-6; cdr3_nt: TGCGCCAGCAGCAACGGACAGGGGGCCTCTGGGGCCAACGTCCTGACTTTC; cdr3_aa: CASSNGQGASGANVLTF
v_call: TRBV18; d_call: TRBD1; clone_size: .; j_call: TRBJ2-5; cdr3_nt: TGTGCCAGCTCACCACAGCTAGCAGGGGGCCGGGAGACCCAGTACTTC; cdr3_aa: CASSPQLAGGRETQYF
v_call: TRBV27; d_call: TRBD1; clone_size: .; j_call: TRBJ1-1; cdr3_nt: TGTGCCAGCAGTCCTCGCGGGCCAGGGGGTCATACTGAAGCTTTCTTT; cdr3_aa: CASSPRGPGGHTEAFF
v_call: TRBV6-1; d_call: TRBD1; clone_size: .; j_call: TRBJ1-2; cdr3_nt: TGTGCCAGCACCCCTGACAGGGGGGACTATGGCTACACCTTC; cdr3_aa: CASTPDRGDYGYTF
v_call: TRBV29-1; d_call: TRBD2; clone_size: .; j_call: TRBJ2-3; cdr3_nt: TGCAGCGTAAGACTAGCGGGAAACGCAGATACGCAGTATTTT; cdr3_aa: CSVRLAGNADTQYF
v_call: TRBV18; d_call: TRBD1; clone_size: .; j_call: TRBJ1-2; cdr3_nt: TGTGCCAGCTCACCACCGAACAGGGGTGGGGGCTACACCTTC; cdr3_aa: CASSPPNRGGGYTF
v_call: TRBV7-9; d_call: TRBD2; clone_size: .; j_call: TRBJ2-7; cdr3_nt: TGTTCCAGCAGCCCCTCGAGCGGGGGCACCTACGAGCAGTACTTC; cdr3_aa: CSSSPSSGGTYEQYF
v_call: TRBV6-5; d_call: TRBD1; clone_size: .; j_call: TRBJ2-7; cdr3_nt: TGTGCCAGCAGTTACGCGGGACAGGCCTACGAGCAGTACTTC; cdr3_aa: CASSYAGQAYEQYF
v_call: TRBV20-1; d_call: .; clone_size: .; j_call: TRBJ2-7; cdr3_nt: TGCAGCGGACAGTACTACGAGCAGTACTTC; cdr3_aa: CSGQYYEQYF
v_call: TRBV6-1; d_call: .; clone_size: .; j_call: TRBJ2-3; cdr3_nt: TGTGCCAGCAGTGATCTCGGAGACGCCCTGGATACGCAGTATTTT; cdr3_aa: CASSDLGDALDTQYF
v_call: TRBV2; d_call: .; clone_size: .; j_call: TRBJ2-1; cdr3_nt: TGTGCCAGCAGTCCTAACTACTACAATGAGCAGTTCTTC; cdr3_aa: CASSPNYYNEQFF
v_call: TRBV19; d_call: .; clone_size: .; j_call: TRBJ2-1; cdr3_nt: TGTGCCAGTAGTACAGGGTGGGCGAATGAGCAGTTCTTC; cdr3_aa: CASSTGWANEQFF
v_call: TRBV4-1; d_call: TRBD2; clone_size: .; j_call: TRBJ2-7; cdr3_nt: TGCGCCAGCAGTTACGGGACTAGCGGATTTTACGAGCAGTACTTC; cdr3_aa: CASSYGTSGFYEQYF
v_call: TRBV5-1; d_call: TRBD2; clone_size: .; j_call: TRBJ2-3; cdr3_nt: TGCGCCAGCAGCTTGGTAGGGACTAGCGGCACAGATACGCAGTATTTT; cdr3_aa: CASSLVGTSGTDTQYF
v_call: TRBV4-1; d_call: .; clone_size: .; j_call: TRBJ2-7; cdr3_nt: TGCGCCAGCAGCCCGGGGGACTTAGGCTACGAGCAGTACTTC; cdr3_aa: CASSPGDLGYEQYF
v_call: TRBV6-5; d_call: .; clone_size: .; j_call: TRBJ2-1; cdr3_nt: TGTGCCAGCAAAGGCATAGGGGGCTCCTACAATGAGCAGTTCTTC; cdr3_aa: CASKGIGGSYNEQFF
v_call: TRBV5-6; d_call: TRBD1; clone_size: .; j_call: TRBJ2-7; cdr3_nt: TGTGCCAGCAGCTTATACAGGGGGCAATACGAGCAGTACTTC; cdr3_aa: CASSLYRGQYEQYF
v_call: TRBV19; d_call: .; clone_size: once; j_call: TRBJ1-2; cdr3_nt: TGTGCCAGTAGTATAGGCCTAGACAGCGTTAACTATGGCTACACCTTC; cdr3_aa: CASSIGLDSVNYGYTF
v_call: TRBV4-2; d_call: TRBD2; clone_size: .; j_call: TRBJ2-1; cdr3_nt: TGTGCCAGCAGCCAAGATCGCCCGACTAGCGCCTACAATGAGCAGTTCTTC; cdr3_aa: CASSQDRPTSAYNEQFF
v_call: TRBV25-1; d_call: .; clone_size: .; j_call: TRBJ1-4; cdr3_nt: TGTGCCAGCAGTGAGATGGGCCAGGGGAATGAAAAACTGTTTTTT; cdr3_aa: CASSEMGQGNEKLFF
v_call: TRBV28; d_call: TRBD2; clone_size: .; j_call: TRBJ2-1; cdr3_nt: TGTGCTACTAAAAGCGGGAGGGGCTACAATGAGCAGTTCTTC; cdr3_aa: CATKSGRGYNEQFF
v_call: TRBV5-8; d_call: TRBD1; clone_size: .; j_call: TRBJ2-5; cdr3_nt: TGTGCCAGCCGGGAGACAGGGGGCGCGGGGCGAGAGACCCAGTACTTC; cdr3_aa: CASRETGGAGRETQYF
v_call: TRBV6-5; d_call: .; clone_size: .; j_call: TRBJ2-1; cdr3_nt: TGTGCCAGCAGTCCCCTCGGGTCCCCAAATGAGCAGTTCTTC; cdr3_aa: CASSPLGSPNEQFF
v_call: TRBV27; d_call: .; clone_size: few; j_call: TRBJ1-1; cdr3_nt: TGTGCCAGCAGTTTACGGGATTCGGAGGGCACTGAAGCTTTCTTT; cdr3_aa: CASSLRDSEGTEAFF
v_call: TRBV29-1; d_call: .; clone_size: .; j_call: TRBJ2-5; cdr3_nt: TGCAGCGTTGCGGGTTCAGGGTCAGAGACCCAGTACTTC; cdr3_aa: CSVAGSGSETQYF